The T cell receptor beta chain described here comes from a study of blood T cell repertoires in COVID-19 (dated by TCRdb to 2018 to 2021). As for the study more broadly: The collaborator samples originated in the United States, Italy and Spain and spanned the acute and convalescent phases of COVID-19. The prospective study material was composed of cDNA or gDNA derived from T cells, B-cell-depleted T cells, or PBMCs. Deeply sampled blood TCRbeta repertoires from subjects exposed to, actively infected with, or recovered from COVID-19 were included in the dataset. A freely available public database, intended as a resource for researchers studying the immune response to SARS-CoV-2, is where the repertoires were released. The samples were drawn from two sources: the first 160 participants of the ongoing ImmuneRACE study, and 1,254 subjects contributed by 6 global collaborators. Sample metadata almost always included a de-identified subject ID, COVID-19 status, age in years and sex. Where HLA class I and class II types were available, the types were taken from metadata supplied by the sample provider, not from assay-based typing.

Here V drops 4 bases and J drops 7 bases, and the junction holds 9 bases not matched to any gene. CDR1 and CDR2, looked up from the germline V gene, are MNHEY and SVGEGT. The CDR3 measures 14 amino acids from cysteine to phenylalanine. Only CDR3 DNA is held: 42 bases, read in frame from base 1. About this clone itself: There is no known antigen for this receptor. No per-base quality is available; no much larger clone lies one base away.

At one collaborating source in Seattle, patients were enrolled during active infection and were followed longitudinally through the course of disease. Each collaborating institution followed its own protocols to collect whole blood in K2EDTA tubes. For TCRbeta analysis, collaborators shipped samples in one of three forms: frozen whole blood, isolated PBMCs, or DNA extracted from either of those sample types. The immunoSEQ Assay, a bias-controlled multiplex PCR, was used to amplify TCRbeta CDR3 regions from genomic DNA. In the paper's pipeline: The number of nucleated cells in each sample was estimated by amplification of reference gene primers within the assay. Sequence reads were collapsed and filtered to measure the absolute abundance of every unique TCRbeta CDR3 rearrangement. For each sample, productive Simpson clonality was calculated as the square root of Simpson's diversity index across productive rearrangements. TCRdb took over this immuneACCESS table, retaining in-frame rearrangements with V and J assigned. Such tables are incomplete; in checked studies, under half of the missing clones stem from an unresolved V gene, and the remainder is unexplained. That table supplies the V and J calls and clone size; D and trimming were determined from the DNA. The sample contains fewer than 300,000 clones, over 75% of them found a single time. The ten largest make up more than 9% of the sample.

What the authors observed across the whole study: The amount of clinical and demographic metadata varied by source and participant and was provided uncurated.

The chain employs TRBV6-2 or TRBV6-3 and TRBJ2-7; the junction holds 8 bases that match TRBD2. The TCR comes from a man in his fifties or sixties with COVID-19, enrolled during active disease. Material for sequencing was peripheral blood. The sequenced DNA: TGTGCCAGCAGTTCCCGGGGGGTAGCGGGGGAGCAGTACTTC. Translated, it reads CASSSRGVAGEQYF.